This entry lists 30 T cell receptor beta chains sequenced from one sample in a study of T cell clones after liver transplantation. Repertoires were generated with immunoSEQ multiplex PCR, while TCRdb's copy carries only in-frame clones and drops some. The sample holds more than 95,000 clones, about 86% seen once. The sequencing used CD4+ T cells from blood, collected approximately 4 years after liver transplant. These receptor sequences come from a human patient who received a liver transplant. The T cells may come from the graft donor.

The chain is built from TRBV5-1 and TRBJ2-5; no clear D gene. The CDR3 is 13 residues long. CDR1 is SGHRS and CDR2 is YFSETQ in the germline V gene. Trimming cost V 2 bases and J 4 bases, with 9 bases left between them. The DNA for the CDR3 is TGCGCCAGCAGCTTTAGCAGCACAGAGACCCAGTACTTC. The encoded protein is CASSFSSTETQYF. Using reference TRBV5-1 and TRBJ2-5 for the parts outside the CDR3, the full variable domain is KAGVTQTPRYLIKTRGQQVTLSCSPISGHRSVSWYQQTPGQGLQFLFEYFSETQRNKGNFPGRFSGRQFSNSRSEMNVSTLELGDSALYLCASSFSSTETQYFGPGTRLLVL.

The gene calls are TRBV29-1 and TRBJ1-1; no definite D call. The CDR3 is 12 amino acids. Germline-derived CDR1 and CDR2 are SQVTM and ANQGSEA. Trimming took 8 bases from V and 1 from J, leaving 11 bases between them. The CDR3 bases are TGCAGCCATACGTGGGGGAACACTGAAGCTTTCTTT. It codes for CSHTWGNTEAFF.

The gene calls are TRBV19 and TRBJ2-1; D is possibly TRBD1 (5 bases). CDR3 size: 15 residues. Trimming cost V 1 base and J 4 bases, with 11 bases left between them. Germline V gene sequence: CDR1 LNHDA, CDR2 SQIVND (reference sequence). CDR3 DNA sequence: TGTGCCAGTAGTATAGCCCGGCAGGGATACAATGAGCAGTTCTTC. Translating it yields CASSIARQGYNEQFF.

This clone was detected only a few times. V gene TRBV5-1 combines with J gene TRBJ2-1; D assignment may be TRBD1 or TRBD2 (5 bases each). This CDR3 is 14 amino acids long. Germline V gene data show CDR1 as SGHRS and CDR2 as YFSETQ. Trimming took off 2 bases at V and 8 bases at J, with 14 bases between the two ends. As DNA, the CDR3 is TGCGCCAGCAGCTTAGACTATCCCAGGGATGAGCAGTTCTTC. Translated: CASSLDYPRDEQFF.

The chain combines TRBV5-1 with TRBJ1-1; TRBD1 might be the D (5 bases). Germline V CDR1 and CDR2: SGHRS, YFSETQ. V was trimmed by 4 bases and J by 0 bases, leaving 16 bases between them. The CDR3 covers 16 residues. CDR3 amino acids: CASSPASGTVNTEAFF. DNA for the CDR3: TGCGCCAGCAGCCCGGCATCGGGGACGGTGAACACTGAAGCTTTCTTT.

This clone was seen a single time. The rearrangement uses TRBV19 and TRBJ2-4; D gene uncertain. Trimming pared 5 bases from V and 8 bases from J, leaving 19 bases between. CDR3 length: 15 residues. CDR1 is LNHDA, CDR2 SQIVND, per germline (reference sequence). The CDR3 DNA reads as TGTGCCAGTAGTCCATCGGGTATAACGTGGGACATTCAGTACTTC. Amino acids: CASSPSGITWDIQYF.

This clone was seen a single time. The chain joins TRBV7-3 to TRBJ2-2, with D perhaps being TRBD1 or TRBD2 (5 bases each). Germline V lookup: CDR1 SGHTA, CDR2 FQGTGA. The CDR3 covers 17 residues. The V end was cut by 5 bases, the J end by 3 bases, with 19 bases between. CDR3 in DNA: TGTGCCAGCAGCACCGCTCAAGCAGGGAGAGACACCGGGGAGCTGTTTTTT. This sequence encodes CASSTAQAGRDTGELFF.

This chain links TRBV5-8 with TRBJ1-6; D is unresolved. Germline loops: CDR1 SGHTS, CDR2 YDEGEE. V was cut by 3 bases and J by 10 bases, with 14 bases left in between. The CDR3 runs 14 residues. CDR3 loop: CASSSRTRKSPLHF. The CDR3 bases are TGTGCCAGCAGCTCACGGACGAGGAAATCACCCCTCCACTTT.

This chain uses TRBV5-1 with TRBJ2-1, with 11 bases fitting TRBD2. J was trimmed by 5 bases and V by 2 bases; bases with no gene match: 9. The CDR3 consists of 17 residues. CDR1 SGHRS and CDR2 YFSETQ come from the germline V gene. The CDR3 spells CASSLLAGAVGDNEQFF. CDR3 sequence (DNA): TGCGCCAGCAGCTTACTAGCGGGAGCCGTAGGAGACAATGAGCAGTTCTTC.

Only a few counts were recorded for this clone. V usage is TRBV7-9 and J usage is TRBJ1-1; 7 positions agree with TRBD1. CDR1 and CDR2 (germline): SEHNR, FQNEAQ (reference sequence). Unmatched junction bases numbered 5, after V lost 5 bases and J lost 5 bases. The CDR3 covers 13 residues. CDR3 residues: CASSSQGETEAFF. The CDR3 DNA reads as TGTGCCAGCAGCAGCCAGGGGGAGACTGAAGCTTTCTTT. The full variable domain, its missing parts supplied by reference TRBV7-9 and TRBJ1-1, is DTGVSQNPRHKITKRGQNVTFRCDPISEHNRLYWYRQTLGQGPEFLTYFQNEAQLEKSRLLSDRFSAERPKGSFSTLEIQRTEQGDSAMYLCASSSQGETEAFFGQGTRLTVV.

The chain uses TRBV27 and TRBJ2-3; 11 bases align to TRBD2. The CDR3 length is 17 residues. Germline V gene data show CDR1 as MNHEY and CDR2 as SMNVEV (reference sequence). V was pared by 5 bases and J by 6 bases, with 13 bases of the junction left unmatched. This CDR3 reads CASSLRGSGRVWDTQYF. The CDR3 coding sequence is TGTGCCAGCAGTCTCCGGGGTAGCGGGAGGGTTTGGGATACGCAGTATTTT.

The table lists this clone with a count of one. J is TRBJ2-7 and V is TRBV19; D is uncertain. The CDR3 is 13 residues long. V was shortened by 6 bases and J by 2 bases, with 11 bases between the two germline ends. Germline CDR1 LNHDA, CDR2 SQIVND (reference sequence). Here the CDR3 reads CASRERGTYEQYF. The CDR3 DNA is TGTGCCAGTAGAGAGCGTGGTACCTACGAGCAGTACTTC.

This CDR3 reads CASSLFLISGNTIYF. CDR3 sequence (DNA): TGTGCCAGCAGCTTATTCCTTATCTCTGGAAACACCATATATTTT. The chain carries TRBV7-9 and TRBJ1-3; D ambiguous. Deletions cut 2 bases from V and 0 bases from J, with 8 bases between. The CDR3 is 15 residues long. Per germline, CDR1 SEHNR and CDR2 FQNEAQ (reference sequence).

The V call is TRBV2, the J call TRBJ2-2; D may be TRBD1 or TRBD2 (5 bases each). CDR3 length: 14 amino acids. Per the germline V gene, CDR1 is SNHLY and CDR2 is FYNNEI. V dropped 9 bases and J dropped 0 bases, with 11 bases sitting between them. DNA of the CDR3: TGTGCCAGAGGGACGGAAACGAACACCGGGGAGCTGTTTTTT. It is translated as CARGTETNTGELFF.

This chain links TRBV5-1 with TRBJ2-1; 11 bases line up with TRBD2. With V trimmed by 3 bases and J by 1 base, 6 bases remained unmatched. CDR1 and CDR2 from the germline V gene are SGHRS and YFSETQ. The CDR3 runs to 17 residues. The CDR3 DNA follows: TGCGCCAGCAGCTCGACTAGCGGGGTAGGGTCCTACAATGAGCAGTTCTTC. Its translation: CASSSTSGVGSYNEQFF.

This clone was found once. This chain links TRBV2 with TRBJ2-3; D perhaps matches TRBD2 (5 bases). The CDR3 is made up of 16 amino acids. Germline V CDR1 and CDR2: SNHLY, FYNNEI. V was shortened by 1 base and J by 4 bases, with 15 bases between the two germline ends. DNA for the CDR3: TGTGCCAGCAGTGAAGGTCTAGGTTTCGGGGCAGATACGCAGTATTTT. Translated, it gives CASSEGLGFGADTQYF.

There are a few counts of this clone. The chain joins TRBV5-1 to TRBJ2-2; 10 bases are shared with TRBD2. V was pared by 5 bases and J by 4 bases, with 14 bases of the junction left unmatched. Germline V CDR1 and CDR2: SGHRS, YFSETQ. This CDR3 has 18 residues. The CDR3 reads CASRYGSSGRAGTGELFF. CDR3 DNA sequence: TGCGCCAGCAGGTATGGGTCTAGCGGGAGAGCTGGCACCGGGGAGCTGTTTTTT.

CDR3 DNA sequence: TGTGCCAGCAGTTACTCGATTGCTAGTAGTCCCAATGAGCAGTTCTTC. Translating it yields CASSYSIASSPNEQFF. The rearrangement uses TRBV6-6 and TRBJ2-1; D gene unclear. This CDR3 has 16 amino acids. Per germline, CDR1 MNHNY and CDR2 SVGAGI (reference sequence). The ends were cut back, 0 bases at V and 6 bases at J, with 15 bases in the middle.

The chain carries TRBV6-5 and TRBJ1-2, with D possibly being TRBD1 (6 bases). V dropped 5 bases and J dropped 0 bases, with 13 bases sitting between them. CDR3 size: 15 residues. The germline V gene has CDR1 MNHEY and CDR2 SVGAGI. The CDR3, as DNA: TGTGCCAGCAGTCCCTGGACAGAAACTAACTATGGCTACACCTTC. Protein sequence: CASSPWTETNYGYTF.

The table lists this clone with a count of one. This chain joins TRBV7-2 and TRBJ2-7; D might be TRBD1 or TRBD2, each matching 5 bases. The V gene lost 2 bases and the J gene lost 1 base, with 18 bases spanning the gap. The CDR3 extends over 17 amino acids. Germline CDR1 is SGHTA and CDR2 is FQGNSA. In DNA, the CDR3 is TGTGCCAGCAGCTTATCAGCTGTGGGACGGGCATCCTACGAGCAGTACTTC. Residues: CASSLSAVGRASYEQYF.

The chain has TRBV7-9 and TRBJ2-7; no reliable D call. The CDR3 has 13 residues. CDR1 is SEHNR and CDR2 is FQNEAQ in the germline V gene (reference sequence). V lost 4 bases and J lost 4, with 11 bases in between. CDR3 DNA: TGTGCCAGCAGCTCAGCCGGATGGTACGAGCAGTACTTC. The encoded protein is CASSSAGWYEQYF.

J is TRBJ2-7 and V is TRBV5-5; no reliable D call. CDR3 length: 11 amino acids. Trimming took 4 bases from V and 3 from J, leaving 5 bases between them. Germline values: CDR1 SGHKS, CDR2 YYEKEE (reference sequence). The DNA of the CDR3 is TGTGCCAGCAGCCGCAGCTACGAGCAGTACTTC. It codes for CASSRSYEQYF.

This chain links TRBV6-5 with TRBJ1-5; TRBD1 agrees at 7 bases. The CDR3 is 14 amino acids. CDR1 and CDR2 (germline): MNHEY, SVGAGI. After removal of 5 bases from V and 3 bases from J, the junction contained 4 bases not matched to a gene. CDR3 in amino acids: CASSTGADNQPQHF. The CDR3 DNA follows: TGTGCCAGCAGTACAGGGGCGGACAATCAGCCCCAGCATTTT.

CDR3 sequence reads: CASSPGQPGNTIYF. Written as DNA, the CDR3 is TGTGCCAGCAGCCCCGGACAGCCGGGAAACACCATATATTTT. The rearrangement links TRBV14 to TRBJ1-3; maybe TRBD1 (6 bases). Germline V gives CDR1 SGHDN, CDR2 FVKESK. V dropped 4 bases and J dropped 4 bases, with 11 bases sitting between them. The CDR3 extends over 14 amino acids. Full variable domain (remainder filled in from reference TRBV14 and TRBJ1-3): EAGVTQFPSHSVIEKGQTVTLRCDPISGHDNLYWYRRVMGKEIKFLLHFVKESKQDESGMPNNRFLAERTGGTYSTLKVQPAELEDSGVYFCASSPGQPGNTIYFGEGSWLTVV.

In this sample, this clone turned up once. The genes are TRBV10-3 and TRBJ2-5, with D unresolved. Per the germline V gene, CDR1 is ENHRY and CDR2 is SYGVKD. Trimming pared 4 bases from V and 1 base from J, leaving 10 bases between. The CDR3 loop spans 14 amino acids. The CDR3 DNA follows: TGTGCCATCAGTGGACCTGGCAGCCAAGAGACCCAGTACTTC. Amino acid sequence: CAISGPGSQETQYF.

The gene calls are TRBV28 and TRBJ1-2; possible D gene TRBD1, 5 bases. Germline CDR1 is MDHEN and CDR2 is SYDVKM. This CDR3 spans 12 amino acids. Trimming cost V 4 bases and J 5 bases, with 8 bases left between them. CDR3 nucleotides: TGTGCCAGCAGTTCGGGGGGGTATGGCTACACCTTC. Translated, it gives CASSSGGYGYTF.

In DNA form, the CDR3 reads TGTGCCAGTAGTATTCGGTCAGGGGGCTGGGGAGAGACCCAGTACTTC. This encodes CASSIRSGGWGETQYF. The rearrangement joins TRBV19 to TRBJ2-5; TRBD1 agrees at 8 bases. Germline CDR1 is LNHDA and CDR2 is SQIVND (reference sequence). After removal of 3 bases from V and 4 bases from J, the junction contained 10 bases not matched to a gene. CDR3 length: 16 residues.

This sequence joins TRBV5-1 and TRBJ1-1; TRBD1 might be the D (5 bases). The ends were cut back, 1 base at V and 0 bases at J, with 19 bases in the middle. CDR3 size: 18 residues. CDR1 is SGHRS and CDR2 is YFSETQ in the germline V gene. CDR3 region: CASSLQGVGVLMNTEAFF. DNA for the CDR3: TGCGCCAGCAGCTTGCAGGGAGTAGGGGTATTAATGAACACTGAAGCTTTCTTT. The full variable domain, in which reference TRBV5-1 and TRBJ1-1 provide the parts outside the CDR3, is KAGVTQTPRYLIKTRGQQVTLSCSPISGHRSVSWYQQTPGQGLQFLFEYFSETQRNKGNFPGRFSGRQFSNSRSEMNVSTLELGDSALYLCASSLQGVGVLMNTEAFFGQGTRLTVV.

The chain carries TRBV7-6 and TRBJ1-5; D not certain. Per the germline V gene, CDR1 is SGHVS and CDR2 is FNYEAQ. The CDR3 has 13 residues. V was shortened by 4 bases and J by 4 bases, with 8 bases between the two germline ends. CDR3 bases: TGTGCCAGCAGCTCTCAAGAGAATCAGCCCCAGCATTTT. It specifies CASSSQENQPQHF.

This rearrangement joins TRBV6-5 to TRBJ2-1; no reliable D call. Looked up from germline, CDR1 is MNHEY and CDR2 is SVGAGI. This CDR3 comprises 11 residues. Trimming stripped 4 bases from V and 5 bases from J, with 3 bases between. The CDR3 nucleotides are TGTGCCAGCAGTTGGAACAATGAGCAGTTCTTC. This gives the protein CASSWNNEQFF.